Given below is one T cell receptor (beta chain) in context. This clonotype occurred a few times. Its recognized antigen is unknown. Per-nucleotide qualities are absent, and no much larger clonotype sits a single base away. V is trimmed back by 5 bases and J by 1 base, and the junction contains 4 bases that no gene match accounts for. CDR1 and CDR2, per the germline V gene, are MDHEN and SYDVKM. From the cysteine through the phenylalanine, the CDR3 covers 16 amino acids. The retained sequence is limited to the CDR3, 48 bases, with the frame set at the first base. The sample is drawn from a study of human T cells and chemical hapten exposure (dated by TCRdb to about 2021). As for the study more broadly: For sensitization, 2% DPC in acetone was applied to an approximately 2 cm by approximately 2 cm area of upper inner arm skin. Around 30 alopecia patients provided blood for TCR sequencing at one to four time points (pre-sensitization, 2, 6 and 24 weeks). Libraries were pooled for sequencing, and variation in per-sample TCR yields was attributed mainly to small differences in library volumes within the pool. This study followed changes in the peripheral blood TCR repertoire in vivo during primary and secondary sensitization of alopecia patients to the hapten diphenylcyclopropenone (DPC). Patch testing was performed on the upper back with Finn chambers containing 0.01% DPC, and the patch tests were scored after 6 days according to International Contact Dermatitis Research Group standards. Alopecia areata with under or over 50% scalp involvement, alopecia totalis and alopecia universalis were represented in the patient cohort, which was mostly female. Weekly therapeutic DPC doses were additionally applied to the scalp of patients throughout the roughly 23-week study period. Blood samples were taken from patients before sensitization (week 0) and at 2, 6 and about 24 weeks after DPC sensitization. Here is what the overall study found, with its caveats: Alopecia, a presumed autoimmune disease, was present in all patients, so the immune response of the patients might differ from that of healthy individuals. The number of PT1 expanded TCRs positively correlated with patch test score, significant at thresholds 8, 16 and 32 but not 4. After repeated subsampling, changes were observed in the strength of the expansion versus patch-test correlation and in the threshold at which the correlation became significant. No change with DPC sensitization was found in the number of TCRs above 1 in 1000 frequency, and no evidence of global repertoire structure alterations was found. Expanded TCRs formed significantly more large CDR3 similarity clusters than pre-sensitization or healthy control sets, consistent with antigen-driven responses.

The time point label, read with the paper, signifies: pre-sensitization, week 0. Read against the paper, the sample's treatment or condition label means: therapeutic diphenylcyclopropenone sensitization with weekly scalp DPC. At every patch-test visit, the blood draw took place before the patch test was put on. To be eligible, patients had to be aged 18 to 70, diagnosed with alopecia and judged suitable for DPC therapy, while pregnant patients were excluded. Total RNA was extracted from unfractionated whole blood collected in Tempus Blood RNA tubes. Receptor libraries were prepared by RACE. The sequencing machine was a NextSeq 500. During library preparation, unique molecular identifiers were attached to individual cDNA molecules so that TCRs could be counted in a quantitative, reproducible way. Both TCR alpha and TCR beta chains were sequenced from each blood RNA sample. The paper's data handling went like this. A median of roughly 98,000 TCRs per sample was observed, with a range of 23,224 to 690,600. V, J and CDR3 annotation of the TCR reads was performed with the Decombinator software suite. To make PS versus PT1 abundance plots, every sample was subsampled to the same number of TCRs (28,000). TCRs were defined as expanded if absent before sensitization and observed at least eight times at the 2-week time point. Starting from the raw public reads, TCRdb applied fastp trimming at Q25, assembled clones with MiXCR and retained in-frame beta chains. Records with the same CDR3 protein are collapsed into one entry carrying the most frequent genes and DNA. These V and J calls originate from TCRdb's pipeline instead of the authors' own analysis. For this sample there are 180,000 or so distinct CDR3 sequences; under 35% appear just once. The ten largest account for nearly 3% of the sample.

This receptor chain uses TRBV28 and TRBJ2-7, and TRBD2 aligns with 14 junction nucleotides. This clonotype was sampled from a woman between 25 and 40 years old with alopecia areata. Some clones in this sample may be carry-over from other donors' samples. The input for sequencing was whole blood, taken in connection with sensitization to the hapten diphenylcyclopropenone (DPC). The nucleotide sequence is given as TGTGCCAGCAGTAGAAGACTAGCGGGAGGGTCCTACGAGCAGTACTTC. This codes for CASSRRLAGGSYEQYF.